These T cell receptor beta chains were read from a single sample in a study of T cell responses to AZD1222 COVID-19 vaccine. Method: immunoSEQ multiplex PCR; TCRdb's copy keeps in-frame clones and lacks some. The repertoire holds some 180,000 clones, with roughly 91% as singletons. Specimen: peripheral blood, collected 28 days after the second AZD1222 dose. The receptor source for this set is an adult who received the AZD1222 COVID-19 vaccine. Both conserved end residues are trimmed from each CDR3. Fields, in order: V gene, J gene, CDR3 protein.

V gene: TRBV4-1; J gene: TRBJ2-1; CDR3 protein: ASKGTSGNNEQF
V gene: TRBV11-2; J gene: TRBJ1-2; CDR3 protein: ASSLEQGMGGYT
V gene: TRBV4-2; J gene: TRBJ1-6; CDR3 protein: ASSQEGYLYNSPLH
V gene: TRBV13; J gene: TRBJ2-2; CDR3 protein: ASSPIGLAGDTGELF
V gene: TRBV18; J gene: TRBJ1-2; CDR3 protein: ASSPQGSGYT
V gene: TRBV4-1; J gene: TRBJ1-1; CDR3 protein: ASSLPGGKEAF
V gene: TRBV14; J gene: TRBJ1-1; CDR3 protein: ASSRRTEKAF
V gene: TRBV6-1; J gene: TRBJ1-2; CDR3 protein: ASSELGYGYT
V gene: TRBV18; J gene: TRBJ2-3; CDR3 protein: ASSPSVLSTDTQY
V gene: TRBV7-2; J gene: TRBJ2-7; CDR3 protein: ASSSRGGGTEQY